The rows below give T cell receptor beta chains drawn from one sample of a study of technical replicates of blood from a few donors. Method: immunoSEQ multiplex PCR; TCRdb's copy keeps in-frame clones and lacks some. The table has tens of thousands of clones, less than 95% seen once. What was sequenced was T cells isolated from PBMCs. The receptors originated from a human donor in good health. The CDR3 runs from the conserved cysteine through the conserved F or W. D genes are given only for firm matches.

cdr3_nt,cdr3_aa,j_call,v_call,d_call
TGTGCCAGCAGCTATAGACGGGGGTCCCGGCTTAATGGCTACACCTTC,CASSYRRGSRLNGYTF,TRBJ1-2,TRBV11-2,.
TGCGCCAGCAGCTTTGAACCAACAGGGAAATCGTCAGGCGAGCAGTACTTC,CASSFEPTGKSSGEQYF,TRBJ2-7,TRBV5-1,.
TGTGCCAGCAGTGAGCCCCCCATGGGGGGGACCTCCTACGAGCAGTACTTC,CASSEPPMGGTSYEQYF,TRBJ2-7,TRBV6-1,TRBD2
TGTGCCTGGGGGACAGACTTCTACGAGCAGTACTTC,CAWGTDFYEQYF,TRBJ2-7,TRBV30,TRBD1
TGTGCCAGCAGCTTACAGGGGGTAGCCGGGGAGCTGTTTTTT,CASSLQGVAGELFF,TRBJ2-2,TRBV7-2,TRBD1
TGTGCCACCAGACCCGGGACAGGGTACAATGAGCAGTTCTTC,CATRPGTGYNEQFF,TRBJ2-1,TRBV15,TRBD1
TGCGCCAGCAGCCATAGCCGGGAGACAAACGACGGCACAGATACGCAGTATTTT,CASSHSRETNDGTDTQYF,TRBJ2-3,TRBV4-1,.
TGCGCCAGCAGCTTTACTAGCGAGGATACGCAGTATTTT,CASSFTSEDTQYF,TRBJ2-3,TRBV5-1,TRBD2
TGTGCCAGCAGTTCGACAGGGGGCAAGCTTCAGCCCCAGCATTTT,CASSSTGGKLQPQHF,TRBJ1-5,TRBV27,TRBD1
TGTGCCAGCAGCTTCAGGGGTGTTGTCGCTGAAGCTTTCTTT,CASSFRGVVAEAFF,TRBJ1-1,TRBV5-6,.
TGCAGCTCAGGGACTAGCGGGATGTTCAATGAGCAGTTCTTC,CSSGTSGMFNEQFF,TRBJ2-1,TRBV29-1,TRBD2
TGTGCCAGCAGCTTCTCGGGGGAGAAGGATCAGCCCCAGCATTTT,CASSFSGEKDQPQHF,TRBJ1-5,TRBV7-9,.
TGTGCCAGCAGGCAAACAGGGGCCTCTATTAATCAGCCCCAGCATTTT,CASRQTGASINQPQHF,TRBJ1-5,TRBV2,TRBD1
TGTGCCAGCAGCCAGGACAGGGTCGATGGCTACACCTTC,CASSQDRVDGYTF,TRBJ1-2,TRBV5-4,TRBD1
TGTGCCAGCAGTGACCAGGGGGACACCATATATTTT,CASSDQGDTIYF,TRBJ1-3,TRBV2,TRBD1
TGTGCCAGCAGTTTACAGGGGAACAATCAGCCCCAGCATTTT,CASSLQGNNQPQHF,TRBJ1-5,TRBV6-5,TRBD1